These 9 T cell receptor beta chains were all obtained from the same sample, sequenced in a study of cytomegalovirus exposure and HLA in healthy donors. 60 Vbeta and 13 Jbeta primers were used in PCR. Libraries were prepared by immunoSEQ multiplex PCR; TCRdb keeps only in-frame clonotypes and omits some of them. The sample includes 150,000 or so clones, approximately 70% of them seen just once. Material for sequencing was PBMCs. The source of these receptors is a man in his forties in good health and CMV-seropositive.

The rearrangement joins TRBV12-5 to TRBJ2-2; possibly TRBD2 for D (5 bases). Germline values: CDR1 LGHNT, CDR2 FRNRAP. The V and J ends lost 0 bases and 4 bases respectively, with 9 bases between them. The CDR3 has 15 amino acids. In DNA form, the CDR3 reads TGTGCTAGTGGTTTGGTATCCGGACTCACCGGGGAGCTGTTTTTT. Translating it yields CASGLVSGLTGELFF.

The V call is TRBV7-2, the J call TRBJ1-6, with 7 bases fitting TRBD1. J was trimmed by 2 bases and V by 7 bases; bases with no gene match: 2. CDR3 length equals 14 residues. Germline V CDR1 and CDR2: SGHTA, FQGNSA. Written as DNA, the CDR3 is TGTGCCAGCAACAGGGGACCCTATAATTCACCCCTCCACTTT. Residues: CASNRGPYNSPLHF. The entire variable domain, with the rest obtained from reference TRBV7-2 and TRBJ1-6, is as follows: GAGVSQSPSNKVTEKGKDVELRCDPISGHTALYWYRQSLGQGLEFLIYFQGNSAPDKSGLPSDRFSAERTGGSVSTLTIQRTQQEDSAVYLCASNRGPYNSPLHFGNGTRLTVT.

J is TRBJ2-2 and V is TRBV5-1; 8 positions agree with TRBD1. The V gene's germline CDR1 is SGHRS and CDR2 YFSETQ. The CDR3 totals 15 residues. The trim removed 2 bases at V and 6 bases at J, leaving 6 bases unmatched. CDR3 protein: CASSFGTGSPGELFF. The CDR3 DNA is TGCGCCAGCAGCTTCGGGACAGGATCGCCCGGGGAGCTGTTTTTT.

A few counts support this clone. This CDR3 reads CASSFRGANTGELFF. For the CDR3, the DNA is TGCGCCAGCAGCTTCCGGGGAGCGAACACCGGGGAGCTGTTTTTT. J is TRBJ2-2 and V is TRBV5-1; tentative D call: TRBD2 (5 bases). Germline assignment: CDR1 SGHRS and CDR2 YFSETQ. The CDR3 totals 15 residues. With 2 bases removed from V and 0 bases from J, the gap between germline ends came to 8 bases.

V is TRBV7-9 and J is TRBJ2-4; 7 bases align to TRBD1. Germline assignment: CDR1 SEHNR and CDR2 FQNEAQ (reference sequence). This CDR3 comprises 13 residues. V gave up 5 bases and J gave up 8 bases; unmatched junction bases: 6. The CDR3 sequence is CASSLSQGDIQYF. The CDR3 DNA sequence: TGTGCCAGCAGCCTCTCCCAGGGGGACATTCAGTACTTC.

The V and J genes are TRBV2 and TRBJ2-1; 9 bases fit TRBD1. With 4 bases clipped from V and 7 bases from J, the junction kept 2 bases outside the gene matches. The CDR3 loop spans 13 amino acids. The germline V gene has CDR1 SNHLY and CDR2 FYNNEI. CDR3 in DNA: TGTGCCAGCAGTGGGGACAGGGCAAATGAGCAGTTCTTC. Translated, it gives CASSGDRANEQFF.

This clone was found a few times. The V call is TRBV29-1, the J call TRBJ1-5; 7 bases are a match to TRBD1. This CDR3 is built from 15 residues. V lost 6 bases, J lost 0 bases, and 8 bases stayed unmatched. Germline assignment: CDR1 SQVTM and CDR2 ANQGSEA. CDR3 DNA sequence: TGCAGCGTCATAACAGGGGTTAGTAGCAATCAGCCCCAGCATTTT. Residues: CSVITGVSSNQPQHF. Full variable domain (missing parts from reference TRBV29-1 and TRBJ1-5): SAVISQKPSRDICQRGTSLTIQCQVDSQVTMMFWYRQQPGQSLTLIATANQGSEATYESGFVIDKFPISRPNLTFSTLTVSNMSPEDSSIYLCSVITGVSSNQPQHFGDGTRLSIL.

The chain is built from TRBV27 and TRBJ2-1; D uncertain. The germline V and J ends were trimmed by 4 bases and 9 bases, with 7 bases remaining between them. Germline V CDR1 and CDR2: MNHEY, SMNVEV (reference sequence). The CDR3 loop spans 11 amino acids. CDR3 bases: TGTGCCAGCAGTTCCCGGTCTGAGCAGTTCTTC. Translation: CASSSRSEQFF.

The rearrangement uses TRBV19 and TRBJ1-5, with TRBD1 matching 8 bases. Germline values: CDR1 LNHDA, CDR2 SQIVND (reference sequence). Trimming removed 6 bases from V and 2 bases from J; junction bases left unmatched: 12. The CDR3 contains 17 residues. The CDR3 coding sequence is TGTGCCAGTAGCTCCGCCAGGGGGCTTTTGGGCAATCAGCCCCAGCATTTT. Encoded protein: CASSSARGLLGNQPQHF.